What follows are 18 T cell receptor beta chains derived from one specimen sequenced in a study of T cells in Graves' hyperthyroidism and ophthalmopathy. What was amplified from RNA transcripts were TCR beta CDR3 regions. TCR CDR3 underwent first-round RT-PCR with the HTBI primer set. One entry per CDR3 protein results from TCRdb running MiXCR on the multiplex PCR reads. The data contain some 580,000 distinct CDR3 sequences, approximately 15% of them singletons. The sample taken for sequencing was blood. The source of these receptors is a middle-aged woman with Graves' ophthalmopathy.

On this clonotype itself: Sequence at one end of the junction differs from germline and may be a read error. CDR3 nucleotides: TGTGCCAGCAGCCAAGTAGCGGGAGGGCCTAGAACCGGGGAGCTGGTTTTT. Translated: CASSQVAGGPRTGELVF. The rearrangement links TRBV3-1 to TRBJ2-2; 11 bases line up with TRBD2. The CDR3 length is 17 residues. The germline gives CDR1 LGHDT, CDR2 YNNKEL (reference sequence).

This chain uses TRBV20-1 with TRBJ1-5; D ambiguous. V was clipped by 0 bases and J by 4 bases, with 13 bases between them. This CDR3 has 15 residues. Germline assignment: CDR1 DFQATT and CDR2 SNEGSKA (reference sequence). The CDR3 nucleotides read TGCAGTGCTAGAGACTCCGGGAATATGAATCAGCCCCAGCATTTT. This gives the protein CSARDSGNMNQPQHF.

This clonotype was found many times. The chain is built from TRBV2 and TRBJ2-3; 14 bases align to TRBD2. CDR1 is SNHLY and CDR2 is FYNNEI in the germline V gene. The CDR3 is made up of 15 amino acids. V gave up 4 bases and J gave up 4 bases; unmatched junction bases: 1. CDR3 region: CASSAGLAGADTQYF. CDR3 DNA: TGTGCCAGCAGTGCGGGACTAGCGGGAGCAGATACGCAGTATTTT.

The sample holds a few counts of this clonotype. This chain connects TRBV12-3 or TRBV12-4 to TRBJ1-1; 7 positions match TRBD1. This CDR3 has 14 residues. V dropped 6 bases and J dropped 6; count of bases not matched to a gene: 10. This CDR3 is CASSYRGSRSEAFF. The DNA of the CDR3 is TGTGCCAGCAGCTACAGGGGAAGTAGGTCTGAAGCTTTCTTT.

The CDR3 sequence is CAWSIWGSPGSYEQYF. As DNA, the CDR3 is TGTGCCTGGAGTATCTGGGGAAGTCCGGGGAGCTACGAGCAGTACTTC. The chain employs TRBV30 and TRBJ2-7, with TRBD2 as a possible D gene (5 bases). Germline V gene sequence: CDR1 GTSNPN, CDR2 SVGIG (reference sequence). This CDR3 has 16 residues. V lost 2 bases, J lost 3 bases, and 20 bases lay in between.

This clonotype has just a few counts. The CDR3: CASSRSTGVNTEAFF. CDR3 in DNA: TGTGCCAGCAGCCGCTCGACAGGGGTCAACACTGAAGCTTTCTTT. The chain combines TRBV3-1 with TRBJ1-1, with 8 bases identical to TRBD1. With V trimmed by 4 bases and J by 2 bases, 6 bases remained unmatched. The CDR3 length is 15 residues. Germline V gene data show CDR1 as LGHDT and CDR2 as YNNKEL (reference sequence).

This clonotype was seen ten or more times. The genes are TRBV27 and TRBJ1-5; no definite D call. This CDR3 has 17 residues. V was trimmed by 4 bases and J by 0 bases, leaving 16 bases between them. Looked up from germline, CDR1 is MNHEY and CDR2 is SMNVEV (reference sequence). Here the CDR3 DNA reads TGTGCCAGCAGTTCCTACGCGAGTGGTGATAGCAATCAGCCCCAGCATTTT. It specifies CASSSYASGDSNQPQHF.

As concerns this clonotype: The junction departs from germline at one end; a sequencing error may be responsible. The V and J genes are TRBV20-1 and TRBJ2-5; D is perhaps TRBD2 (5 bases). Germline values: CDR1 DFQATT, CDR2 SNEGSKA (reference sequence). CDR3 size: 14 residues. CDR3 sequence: CNAPDPRRQETQYF. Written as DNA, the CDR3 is TGCAATGCTCCGGATCCCCGGAGGCAAGAGACCCAGTACTTC.

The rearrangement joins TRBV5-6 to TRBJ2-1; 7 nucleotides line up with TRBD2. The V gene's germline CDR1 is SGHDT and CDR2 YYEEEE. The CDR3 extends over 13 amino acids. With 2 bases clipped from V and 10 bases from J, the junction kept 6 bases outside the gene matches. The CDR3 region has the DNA TGTGCCAGCAGCTTCTTTCGGGGGGACGAGCAGTTCTTC. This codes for CASSFFRGDEQFF.

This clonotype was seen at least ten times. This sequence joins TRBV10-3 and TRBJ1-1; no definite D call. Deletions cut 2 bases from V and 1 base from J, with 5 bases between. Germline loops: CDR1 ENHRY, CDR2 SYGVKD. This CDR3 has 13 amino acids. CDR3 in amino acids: CAISEGENTEAFF. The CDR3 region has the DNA TGTGCCATCAGTGAGGGCGAGAACACTGAAGCTTTCTTT.

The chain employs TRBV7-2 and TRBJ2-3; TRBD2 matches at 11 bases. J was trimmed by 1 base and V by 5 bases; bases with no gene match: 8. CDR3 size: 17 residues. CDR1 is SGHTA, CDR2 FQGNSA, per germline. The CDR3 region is CASSRSGTSGGTDTQYF. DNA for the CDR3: TGTGCCAGCAGCCGGTCCGGGACTAGCGGAGGCACAGATACGCAGTATTTT.

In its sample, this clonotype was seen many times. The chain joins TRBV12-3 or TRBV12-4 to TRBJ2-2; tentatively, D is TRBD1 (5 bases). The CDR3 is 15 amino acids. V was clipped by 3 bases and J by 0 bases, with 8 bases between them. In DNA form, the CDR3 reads TGTGCCAGCAGTTTCAGGGTTGCGAACACCGGGGAGCTGTTTTTT. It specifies CASSFRVANTGELFF.

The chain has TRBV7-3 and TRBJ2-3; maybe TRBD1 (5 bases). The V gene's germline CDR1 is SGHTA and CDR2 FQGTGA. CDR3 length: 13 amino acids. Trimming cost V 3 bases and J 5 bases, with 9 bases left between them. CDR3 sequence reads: CASSFQGRDTQYF. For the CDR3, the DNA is TGTGCCAGCAGCTTTCAGGGTAGAGATACGCAGTATTTT.

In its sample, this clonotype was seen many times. DNA for the CDR3: TGCGCCAGCAGCTTCTTCGCGATGAACACTGAAGCTTTCTTT. Protein product: CASSFFAMNTEAFF. The chain couples TRBV5-1 to TRBJ1-1; D not resolved. Per germline, CDR1 SGHRS and CDR2 YFSETQ. This CDR3 has 14 amino acids. Trimming took 2 bases from V and 0 from J, leaving 8 bases between them.

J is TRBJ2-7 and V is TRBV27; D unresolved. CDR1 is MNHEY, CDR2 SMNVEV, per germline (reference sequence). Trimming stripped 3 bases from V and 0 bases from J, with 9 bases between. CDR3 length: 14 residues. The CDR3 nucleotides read TGTGCCAGCAGTTTCGGCGGTCCCTCCTACGAGCAGTACTTC. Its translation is CASSFGGPSYEQYF.

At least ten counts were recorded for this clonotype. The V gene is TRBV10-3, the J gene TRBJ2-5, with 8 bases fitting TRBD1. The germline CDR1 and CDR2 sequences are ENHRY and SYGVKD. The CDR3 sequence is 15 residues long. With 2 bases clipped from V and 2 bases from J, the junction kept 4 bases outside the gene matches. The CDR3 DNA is TGTGCCATCAGTGAGACCGGACAGGGACAAGAGACCCAGTACTTC. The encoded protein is CAISETGQGQETQYF.

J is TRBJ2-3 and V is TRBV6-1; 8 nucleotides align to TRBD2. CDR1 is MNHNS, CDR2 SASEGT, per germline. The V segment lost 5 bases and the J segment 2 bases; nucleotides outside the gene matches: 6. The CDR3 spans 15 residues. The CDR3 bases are TGTGCCAGCAGTCTAGCGGGCCCCGCCACAGATACGCAGTATTTT. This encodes CASSLAGPATDTQYF.

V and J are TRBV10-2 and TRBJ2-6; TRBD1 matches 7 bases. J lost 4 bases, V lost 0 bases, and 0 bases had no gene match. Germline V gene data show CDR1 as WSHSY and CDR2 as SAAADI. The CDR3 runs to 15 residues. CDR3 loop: CASSESRGGANVLTF. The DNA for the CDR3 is TGCGCCAGCAGTGAGTCCAGGGGGGGGGCCAACGTCCTGACTTTC.